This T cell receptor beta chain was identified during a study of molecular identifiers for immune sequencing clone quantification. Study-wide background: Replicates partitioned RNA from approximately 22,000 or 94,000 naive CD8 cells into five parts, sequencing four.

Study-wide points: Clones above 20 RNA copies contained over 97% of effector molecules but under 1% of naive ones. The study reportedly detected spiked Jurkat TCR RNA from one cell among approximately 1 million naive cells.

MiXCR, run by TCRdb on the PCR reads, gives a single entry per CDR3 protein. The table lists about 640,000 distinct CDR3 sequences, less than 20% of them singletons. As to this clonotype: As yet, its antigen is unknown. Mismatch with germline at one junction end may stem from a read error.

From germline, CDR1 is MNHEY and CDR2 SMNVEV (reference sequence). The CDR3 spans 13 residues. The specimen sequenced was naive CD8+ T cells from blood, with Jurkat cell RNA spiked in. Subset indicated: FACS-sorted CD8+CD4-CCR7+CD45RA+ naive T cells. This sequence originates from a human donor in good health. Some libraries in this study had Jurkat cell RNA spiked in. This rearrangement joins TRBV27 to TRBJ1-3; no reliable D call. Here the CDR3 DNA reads TGTGCCAGCAGTTTAGACTCTGAAAACACCATATATTTT. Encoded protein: CASSLDSENTIYF.